This T cell receptor beta chain came from a study of identical twins. Study-level results: Twins' surplus sharing was weaker for beta out-of-frame sequences. Cord blood beta clonotypes that were abundant carried fewer insertions, and memory repertoires showed no such trend.

This clonotype was detected only a few times. What it recognizes is unknown. One entry per CDR3 protein, called by TCRdb with MiXCR from the 5' RACE reads. Of 700,000 or so distinct CDR3 sequences in the sample, approximately 21% were seen once. CDR3 length equals 21 residues. The trim removed 0 bases at V and 8 bases at J, leaving 24 bases unmatched. The germline CDR1 and CDR2 sequences are MGHRA and YSYEKL. This sample also appeared in a second study, on T cells expressing NK-cell markers.

Material: PBMCs. The receptor was derived from a woman between 18 and 29 years old in good health. The V gene is TRBV4-1, the J gene TRBJ2-1; 8 bases are shared with TRBD2. CDR3 protein: CASSQDLWGIYSGTGRYEQFF. The CDR3 region has the DNA TGCGCCAGCAGCCAAGATTTGTGGGGAATCTATAGCGGGACGGGGCGTTATGAGCAGTTCTTC.